The T cell receptor (beta chain) under discussion was sequenced for a study of shared T cell receptors in the human thymus. Profiled with immunoSEQ multiplex PCR; TCRdb holds only in-frame clones, not every one. The sample lists 700,000 to 750,000 clones, 80% to 90% occurring once. The ends lost 4 bases at V and 2 bases at J; junction bases unmatched: 1. The CDR3 is made up of 13 amino acids. CDR1 SGHRS and CDR2 YFSETQ come from the germline V gene. This same sample was also taken into another study, of human thymus T cells. That study adds: Thymus tissue for the work was resected from patients undergoing corrective heart surgery. It looked as if thymic and blood repertoires used V and J genes in a biased way. What related research reported was that thymic repertoires overlapped highly among unrelated individuals.

The sequenced sample consisted of thymocytes. The V gene is TRBV5-1, the J gene TRBJ2-3; 7 bases match TRBD1. The clonotype originates from a girl less than two years old with a congenital heart defect. CDR3 in DNA: TGCGCCAGCAGCAGGGGGCCCACAGATACGCAGTATTTT. Amino acids: CASSRGPTDTQYF.